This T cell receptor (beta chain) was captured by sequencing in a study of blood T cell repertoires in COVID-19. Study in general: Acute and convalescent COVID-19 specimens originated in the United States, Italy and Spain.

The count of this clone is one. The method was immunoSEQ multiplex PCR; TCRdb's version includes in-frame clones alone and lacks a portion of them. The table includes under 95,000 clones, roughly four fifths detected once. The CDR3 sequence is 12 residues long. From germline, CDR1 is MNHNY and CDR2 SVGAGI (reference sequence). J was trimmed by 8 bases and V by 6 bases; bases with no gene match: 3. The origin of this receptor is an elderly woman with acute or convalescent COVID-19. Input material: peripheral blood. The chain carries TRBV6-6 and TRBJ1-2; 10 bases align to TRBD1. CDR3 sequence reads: CASSGQGGGYTF. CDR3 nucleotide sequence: TGTGCCAGCAGCGGACAGGGGGGCGGCTACACCTTC.